The rows below give T cell receptor beta chains drawn from one sample of a study of Ad26.COV2.S vaccination and SARS-CoV-2 variants. Profiling relied on immunoSEQ multiplex PCR, and the TCRdb table lists in-frame clones only, not all of them. The repertoire consists of some 480,000 clones, with around 85% occurring once and the leading ten covering about 13%. The sequencing used peripheral blood, collected in a trial of Ad26.COV2.S vaccine versus placebo. These receptors all stem from a person between 18 and 65 years old who received the Ad26.COV2.S COVID-19 vaccine or a placebo. Both conserved end residues are part of each CDR3. Each record gives: V gene, CDR3 length, J gene, CDR3 protein.

v_gene: TRBV4-3
len: 15
j_gene: TRBJ1-5
CDR3aa: CASSQVTGDNQPQHF

v_gene: TRBV27
len: 13
j_gene: TRBJ1-2
CDR3aa: CASSLVGTYGYTF

v_gene: TRBV20-1
len: 11
j_gene: TRBJ2-3
CDR3aa: CSARLRDTQYF

v_gene: TRBV5-1
len: 15
j_gene: TRBJ2-2
CDR3aa: CASSLVQGSTGELFF

v_gene: TRBV6-2/TRBV6-3
len: 13
j_gene: TRBJ2-3
CDR3aa: CASSYPDRDTQYF

v_gene: TRBV6-6
len: 15
j_gene: TRBJ1-2
CDR3aa: CASSVPRTSSFGYTF

v_gene: TRBV9
len: 12
j_gene: TRBJ2-3
CDR3aa: CASSPHTDTQYF

v_gene: TRBV28
len: 16
j_gene: TRBJ2-1
CDR3aa: CASRTPPGSGANEQFF

v_gene: TRBV5-1
len: 13
j_gene: TRBJ2-5
CDR3aa: CASSLDAGGTQYF

v_gene: TRBV4-2
len: 14
j_gene: TRBJ2-7
CDR3aa: CASSQDAHGYEQYF

v_gene: TRBV7-3
len: 14
j_gene: TRBJ1-2
CDR3aa: CASSPSGQGRGYTF

v_gene: TRBV7-8
len: 17
j_gene: TRBJ2-7
CDR3aa: CASSLGTSGRLGYEQYF

v_gene: TRBV10-3
len: 12
j_gene: TRBJ2-1
CDR3aa: CAISGGDREQFF

v_gene: TRBV9
len: 15
j_gene: TRBJ2-1
CDR3aa: CASIPGATSYNEQFF

v_gene: TRBV2
len: 15
j_gene: TRBJ1-2
CDR3aa: CASSEGAAGLYGYTF

v_gene: TRBV6-5
len: 12
j_gene: TRBJ2-7
CDR3aa: CASSPSPLEQYF

v_gene: TRBV10-3
len: 12
j_gene: TRBJ2-7
CDR3aa: CAISEGHYEQYF

v_gene: TRBV9
len: 15
j_gene: TRBJ1-3
CDR3aa: CASSDQQGQGNTIYF

v_gene: TRBV25-1
len: 12
j_gene: TRBJ1-2
CDR3aa: CASSLRGLGYTF

v_gene: TRBV3-1/TRBV3-2
len: 16
j_gene: TRBJ2-3
CDR3aa: CASSPGTSGRTDTQYF

v_gene: TRBV5-4
len: 17
j_gene: TRBJ2-2
CDR3aa: CASSLLAGGRKSGELFF

v_gene: TRBV29-1
len: 13
j_gene: TRBJ1-1
CDR3aa: CSVGDRGRTEAFF

v_gene: TRBV11-2
len: 15
j_gene: TRBJ1-2
CDR3aa: CASSLVGAGGYGYTF